Given below is one TCR beta chain in context. This clonotype occurred many times. The target of this receptor is not known. No per-base quality is available; no much larger clone lies one base away. These data originate in a study of T-cell reconstitution after alpha-beta-depleted transplantation in children (dated by TCRdb to 2015 to 2016). Background on the whole study: Using TCR repertoire profiling, the study followed T-cell immune reconstitution in a quantitative way in children after TCRalphabeta/CD19-depleted allogeneic hematopoietic cell transplantation.

Study-level results and caveats: Over subsequent months, a decline in hyperexpanded clone frequencies was noted, and after one year, T-cell counts and TCRbeta diversity were mostly ascribed to newly produced T cells. The apparently early recovery of alphabetaT-cell counts about two months after transplant reportedly depended on only several hundred rapidly expanded clones that came from non-depleted graft cells. The high TCRbeta diversity at day 60 in some patients was ascribed to recipient T cells and intrathymic progenitors that had survived conditioning.

Sample treatment or condition, as interpreted from the label and publication: allogeneic hematopoietic cell transplantation with graft depleted of TCRalphabeta T cells and CD19 B cells. The children who served as transplant recipients had been given grafts of TCRalphabeta/CD19-depleted allogeneic hematopoietic cells. From a lookup of the germline V gene, CDR1 and CDR2 are ENHRY and SYGVKD. CDR3 length: 12 amino acids, cysteine to phenylalanine. Just the 36-base CDR3 DNA is kept, in frame starting at base 1. Trimmed from V: 8 bases; trimmed from J: 4 bases; junction bases lacking a gene match: 2. Library preparation was by PCR. The listed sequencing device is Illumina HiSeq 2500. To normalize quantification of the TCRbeta repertoire, the TCR libraries were built with molecular barcoding that relied on unique molecular identifiers. TCRdb itself trimmed the public reads at Q25 with fastp, ran MiXCR and retained productive beta chains. Entries that share a CDR3 protein sequence are merged under the most common genes and DNA. For this sample the table gives a few hundred thousand distinct CDR3 sequences, of which 6.6% were detected only once. The ten largest clones take up about 5.5% of the sample.

The material was PBMCs, obtained before TCRalphabeta/CD19-depleted stem cell transplant. This sequence was found in a boy between 2 and 10 years old with acute lymphoblastic leukemia, due to receive a stem cell transplant. The sequence joins TRBV10-3 to TRBJ2-3, and TRBD1 matches 8 of the central bases. The CDR3 here reads CAIGQGADTQYF. The DNA reads TGTGCCATCGGACAGGGAGCAGATACGCAGTATTTT.